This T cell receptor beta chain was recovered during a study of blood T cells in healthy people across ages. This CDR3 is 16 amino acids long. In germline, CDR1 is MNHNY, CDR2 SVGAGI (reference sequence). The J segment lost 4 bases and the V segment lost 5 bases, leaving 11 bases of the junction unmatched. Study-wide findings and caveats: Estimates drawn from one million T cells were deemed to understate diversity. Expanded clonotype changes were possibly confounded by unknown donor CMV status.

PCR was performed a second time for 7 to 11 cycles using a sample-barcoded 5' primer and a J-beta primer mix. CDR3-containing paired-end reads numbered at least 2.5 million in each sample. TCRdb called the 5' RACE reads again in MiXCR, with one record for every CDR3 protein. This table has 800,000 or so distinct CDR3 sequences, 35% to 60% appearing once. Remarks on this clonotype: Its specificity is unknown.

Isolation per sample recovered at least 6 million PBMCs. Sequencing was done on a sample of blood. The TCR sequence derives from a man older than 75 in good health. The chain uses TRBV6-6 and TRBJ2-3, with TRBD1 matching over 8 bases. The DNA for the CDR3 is TGTGCCAGCAGTCAGGGGACAGGCAGTATCTCAGATACGCAGTATTTT. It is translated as CASSQGTGSISDTQYF.